The 20 T cell receptor beta chains presented below share a single source sample, sequenced in a study of T cell clusters in autoimmune cytopenias. TRB was amplified by touch-down multiplex PCR, primer pools A and B combined. For each CDR3 protein, TCRdb gives one entry from its re-call of the multiplex PCR reads, without DNA. This sample's table has fewer than 7,500 distinct CDR3 sequences. Each sample's input was roughly 230 ng genomic DNA, some 34,000 genome equivalents. This same sample was also taken into another study, of T cell repertoires in aging, cancer and after chemotherapy.

Input material: peripheral blood. The receptors were sampled from a human donor in good health.

This chain uses TRBV30 with TRBJ1-5. The CDR3 runs to 12 residues. Germline-derived CDR1 and CDR2 are GTSNPN and SVGIG (reference sequence). The CDR3 spells CAWSKRDQPQHF.

The chain employs TRBV12-3 or TRBV12-4 and TRBJ1-5. The CDR3 is 14 residues long. CDR3 amino acids: CASSLVLSNQPQHF.

The chain links TRBV19 to TRBJ1-1. Looked up from germline, CDR1 is LNHDA and CDR2 is SQIVND (reference sequence). CDR3 length equals 13 residues. CDR3 in amino acids: CASRGRLNTEAFF.

V and J are TRBV12-3 or TRBV12-4 and TRBJ1-6; TCRdb selects TRBD1, and the lack of DNA leaves this call unchecked. The CDR3 spans 15 residues. The CDR3 loop is CASSLGTGVHSPLHF.

The chain employs TRBV12-3 or TRBV12-4 and TRBJ1-2. The CDR3 is 16 amino acids. CDR3 loop: CASSVSPGTTNYGYTF.

The V gene is TRBV5-1, the J gene TRBJ2-1; TCRdb outputs TRBD1, but without DNA this stays unchecked. The V gene's germline CDR1 is SGHRS and CDR2 YFSETQ. This CDR3 has 16 amino acids. This CDR3 reads CASSLASGGHYNEQFF.

The rearrangement links TRBV6-4 to TRBJ2-1; the TRBD1 assignment by TCRdb is unverifiable without DNA. Germline-derived CDR1 and CDR2 are MRHNA and SNTAGT. The CDR3 sequence is 13 residues long. CDR3 sequence: CASGITGEGEQFF.

The gene calls are TRBV18 and TRBJ1-1; TCRdb calls TRBD1, which cannot be checked without DNA. The germline gives CDR1 KGHSH, CDR2 LQKENI. The CDR3 runs to 18 residues. CDR3 region: CASSTWPNGQGRNTEAFF. The full variable domain, in which reference TRBV18 and TRBJ1-1 provide the parts outside the CDR3, is NAGVMQNPRHLVRRRGQEARLRCSPMKGHSHVYWYRQLPEEGLKFMVYLQKENIIDESGMPKERFSAEFPKEGPSILRIQQVVRGDSAAYFCASSTWPNGQGRNTEAFFGQGTRLTVV.

This clonotype is called medium-sized based on its frequency. The chain has TRBV19 and TRBJ1-2. Germline lookup yields CDR1 LNHDA and CDR2 SQIVND (reference sequence). CDR3 size: 13 residues. The CDR3 spells CASTSASVYGYTF.

This clonotype is medium-sized by frequency. The rearrangement uses TRBV19 and TRBJ1-6; TCRdb's D call, TRBD1, is unchecked because there is no DNA. Germline lookup yields CDR1 LNHDA and CDR2 SQIVND (reference sequence). The CDR3 loop spans 14 amino acids. The CDR3 sequence is CASTSRQNNSPLHF.

Considering frequency, this clonotype is medium-sized. This chain connects TRBV6-1 to TRBJ2-3; TCRdb calls TRBD1, which cannot be checked without DNA. The CDR3 runs 15 residues. CDR1 is MNHNS and CDR2 is SASEGT in the germline V gene. The CDR3 here is CASSVRSGATDTQYF.

CDR3 protein: CASSEYGEFKETQYF. The chain links TRBV6-6 to TRBJ2-5. Germline lookup yields CDR1 MNHNY and CDR2 SVGAGI (reference sequence). The CDR3 is 15 amino acids.

This chain connects TRBV6-5 to TRBJ1-6. Looked up from germline, CDR1 is MNHEY and CDR2 is SVGAGI. This CDR3 region has 17 residues. CDR3 in amino acids: CASSYHGGLVRRPPLHF.

This chain joins TRBV27 and TRBJ1-6; there is no DNA to check the TCRdb D call of TRBD1. From germline, CDR1 is MNHEY and CDR2 SMNVEV (reference sequence). The CDR3 consists of 15 residues. CDR3 amino acids: CASSIGGTGNSPLHF.

The V gene is TRBV14, the J gene TRBJ1-4. The CDR3 covers 13 residues. Looked up from germline, CDR1 is SGHDN and CDR2 is FVKESK. The CDR3 sequence is CASSRGLNEKLFF.

This clonotype is classed as medium-sized by frequency. The J gene is TRBJ2-7, the V gene TRBV5-4; TCRdb lists TRBD1, though no DNA is available to test this call. The length of the CDR3 is 15 residues. CDR1 SGHNT and CDR2 YYREEE come from the germline V gene (reference sequence). The CDR3 reads CASSPGQGGIYEQYF.

By frequency, this clonotype registers medium-sized. V and J are TRBV11-1 and TRBJ2-2. Germline V gene data show CDR1 as SGHAT and CDR2 as FQDESV (reference sequence). CDR3 length: 18 amino acids. This CDR3 is CASSSGRRSRSDGGELFF.

This rearrangement joins TRBV19 to TRBJ2-7; TCRdb returns TRBD1, unconfirmable since there is no DNA. The CDR3 runs to 15 residues. Germline assignment: CDR1 LNHDA and CDR2 SQIVND (reference sequence). The CDR3 loop reads CASSPQDRGHYEQYF.

The chain is built from TRBV10-3 and TRBJ1-2; TCRdb picks TRBD1, but there is no DNA to check that call. The CDR3 length is 15 residues. Germline-derived CDR1 and CDR2 are ENHRY and SYGVKD. This CDR3 is CATGETGGAGYGYTF.

In terms of frequency, this clonotype is medium-sized. The CDR3: CATSRRFGGPPSGANVLTF. V usage is TRBV15 and J usage is TRBJ2-6; as DNA is missing, the TRBD1 call by TCRdb cannot be tested. The germline V gene has CDR1 LNHNV and CDR2 YYDKDF (reference sequence). The CDR3 extends over 19 amino acids.